This entry is about one TCR beta chain. Each CDR3 protein gets one entry after TCRdb re-called the RT-PCR reads with MiXCR. Here the sample spans more than 600,000 distinct CDR3 sequences, more than 13% being singletons. The CDR3 has 12 residues. V was trimmed by 3 bases and J by 9 bases, leaving 9 bases between them. Per germline, CDR1 LGHDT and CDR2 YNNKEL (reference sequence). This sequence was found in a female donor in good health, serving as a healthy control. The source material was memory CD4+ T cells from blood. The chain carries TRBV3-1 and TRBJ2-1, with no clear D. CDR3 protein: CASSHALSEQFF. The CDR3 bases are TGTGCCAGCAGCCACGCATTATCTGAGCAGTTCTTC.